The 9 T cell receptor beta chains below all came from one sample that was sequenced in a study of T-cell reconstitution after alpha-beta-depleted transplantation in children. Using unique molecular identifiers, the investigators prepared the TCRbeta library. TCRdb re-called the PCR reads with MiXCR, one entry per CDR3 protein. The sample has a few hundred thousand distinct CDR3 sequences, roughly 22% seen once; the top ten hold less than 4.5%. This specimen consisted of PBMCs from the stem cell graft donor, obtained from the stem cell graft. Receptor source: a human donor who donated a stem cell graft to a child with acute myeloid leukemia.

This clonotype came up many times. The chain couples TRBV6-5 to TRBJ2-1; D ambiguous. Germline CDR1 reads MNHEY; CDR2 reads SVGAGI. Between the trimmed V and J ends, which lost 4 bases and 1 base, there was a span of 14 bases. CDR3 length equals 16 residues. In DNA, the CDR3 is TGTGCCAGCAGTTTGGCTCCGGTGGGTTCCTACAATGAGCAGTTCTTC. Protein sequence: CASSLAPVGSYNEQFF.

This clonotype was seen a handful of times. CDR3 amino acids: CASSLVEGALEKLFF. The CDR3 DNA is TGCGCCAGCAGCTTGGTGGAGGGGGCGCTTGAAAAACTGTTTTTT. V usage is TRBV5-1 and J usage is TRBJ1-4, with 7 bases fitting TRBD1. This CDR3 region has 15 residues. The germline gives CDR1 SGHRS, CDR2 YFSETQ. After removal of 0 bases from V and 7 bases from J, the junction contained 6 bases not matched to a gene.

At least ten counts were recorded for this clonotype. The chain has TRBV20-1 and TRBJ2-1, with 8 nucleotides matching TRBD2. Trimming took 2 bases from V and 1 from J; bases not matched to a gene: 7. The CDR3 length is 16 residues. Germline CDR1 reads DFQATT; CDR2 reads SNEGSKA (reference sequence). The CDR3 is CSARTSAGASYNEQFF. The CDR3 nucleotides are TGCAGTGCTAGAACGTCAGCGGGAGCTTCCTACAATGAGCAGTTCTTC.

This clonotype was counted between two and nine times. The chain recombines TRBV4-2 with TRBJ2-7; TRBD2 aligns across 11 bases. Germline assignment: CDR1 LGHNA and CDR2 YNFKEQ. The CDR3 runs to 18 residues. Trimming took 3 bases from V and 0 from J; bases not matched to a gene: 10. The CDR3 DNA reads as TGTGCCAGCAGCCAGGTAGCGGGAGGGCCGGGGAGCTCCTACGAGCAGTACTTC. Amino acid sequence: CASSQVAGGPGSSYEQYF.

This clonotype was recorded a few times. This chain joins TRBV20-1 and TRBJ2-7; possibly TRBD1 for D (5 bases). Germline CDR1 reads DFQATT; CDR2 reads SNEGSKA (reference sequence). The CDR3 is 15 amino acids. V was pared by 5 bases and J by 0 bases, with 17 bases between. CDR3 coding DNA: TGCAGTGCTGGGGCGACGGTACTCAGCTCCTACGAGCAGTACTTC. Its protein is CSAGATVLSSYEQYF.

This clonotype was recorded a few times. The genes are TRBV6-5 and TRBJ2-7; possible D gene TRBD1, 6 bases. CDR1 and CDR2 from the germline V gene are MNHEY and SVGAGI. The CDR3 spans 14 residues. V was pared by 5 bases and J by 2 bases, with 13 bases between. CDR3 sequence reads: CASSTQGFAYEQYF. DNA of the CDR3: TGTGCCAGCAGTACTCAGGGGTTCGCCTACGAGCAGTACTTC.

Only a few counts were recorded for this clonotype. The V and J genes are TRBV6-2 or TRBV6-3 and TRBJ2-1; the match to TRBD2 covers 9 bases. Germline CDR1 is MNHEY and CDR2 is SVGEGT. This CDR3 contains 17 residues. Losses at the gene ends were 2 bases for V and 6 bases for J; bases not matched to a gene: 11. The CDR3 DNA follows: TGTGCCAGCAGTTACGGACCTCTAGCGGGACCGTTCAATGAGCAGTTCTTC. Translating it yields CASSYGPLAGPFNEQFF.

V usage is TRBV12-3 or TRBV12-4 and J usage is TRBJ2-7, with 14 bases fitting TRBD2. This CDR3 is built from 15 residues. Trimming took 5 bases from V and 3 from J; bases not matched to a gene: 3. The CDR3: CASSHGTSGGYEQYF. The CDR3 nucleotides read TGTGCCAGCAGTCATGGGACTAGCGGGGGCTACGAGCAGTACTTC.

This clonotype was counted ten times or more. The chain joins TRBV10-3 to TRBJ1-1; D perhaps matches TRBD1 (5 bases). CDR3 length: 12 amino acids. V dropped 0 bases and J dropped 10 bases, with 9 bases sitting between them. CDR1 is ENHRY, CDR2 SYGVKD, per germline. CDR3 coding DNA: TGTGCCATCAGTGAGTCGACGGGGGGAGCTTTCTTT. The encoded protein is CAISESTGGAFF.